This T cell receptor beta chain was recovered during a study of blood T cell repertoires in COVID-19. For the study at large: The United States, Italy and Spain supplied acute and convalescent COVID-19 samples.

The V end was cut by 5 bases, the J end by 1 base, with 13 bases between. The CDR3 has 16 residues. Germline CDR1 and CDR2: KGHDR and SFDVKD. This clone was counted only a few times. Method: immunoSEQ multiplex PCR; TCRdb's copy keeps in-frame clones and lacks some. Here the sample spans 95,000 to 110,000 clones, about four fifths being singletons. The chain has TRBV24-1 and TRBJ1-4, with D unresolved. The receptor was isolated from a man aged 60 to 69 with acute or convalescent COVID-19. The sequencing input was peripheral blood. This CDR3 reads CATSAGRGRTNEKLFF. CDR3 DNA: TGTGCCACCAGTGCCGGAAGAGGGAGAACTAATGAAAAACTGTTTTTT.